This T cell receptor beta chain is from a study of T cell responses to AZD1222 COVID-19 vaccine. TCRdb keeps only in-frame clones here, not all; method: immunoSEQ multiplex PCR. The sample shows around 140,000 clones, around 87% of them seen only once. Remarks on this clone: The antigen is not known.

Germline CDR1 and CDR2: SGHRS and YFSETQ. The CDR3 is made up of 14 amino acids. With 0 bases clipped from V and 7 bases from J, the junction kept 4 bases outside the gene matches. The study's findings and limits: Nearly half of spike-specific TCRs reportedly target unmutated variant regions. Repertoire collection took place solely once the T cell response had peaked. Baseline antibody screening turned up just a handful of seropositive AZD1222 recipients.

The clonotype originates from an adult in good health. The input for sequencing was peripheral blood, taken on day 0 of AZD1222 vaccination. The chain couples TRBV5-1 to TRBJ2-1; 7 bases line up with TRBD1. CDR3 DNA sequence: TGCGCCAGCAGCTTGGGGGGCAGGGGGAATGAGCAGTTCTTC. As protein: CASSLGGRGNEQFF.